The 3 T cell receptor beta chains listed next were all sequenced from one sample in a study of blood T cell repertoires in COVID-19. Data came from immunoSEQ multiplex PCR; TCRdb stores just in-frame clones and leaves some out. The repertoire includes approximately 300,000 clones, over 85% of them detected once, and roughly 2.6% sits in the top ten. Input material: PBMCs or T cells enriched from blood (not recorded which). These receptors were obtained from a man aged 55 to 69 who had recovered from COVID-19.

CDR3 bases: TGCGCCAGCAGCTTGGTGTGGGGACTAGCGGGACCTTCCTACAATGAGCAGTTCTTC. As protein: CASSLVWGLAGPSYNEQFF. The chain is built from TRBV5-1 and TRBJ2-1; TRBD2 agrees at 13 bases. After removal of 0 bases from V and 1 base from J, the junction contained 7 bases not matched to a gene. CDR1 and CDR2 from the germline V gene are SGHRS and YFSETQ. The CDR3 totals 19 residues.

The DNA of the CDR3 is TGTGCCAGCAGCTTAGCTAGCGGGGGGGCTTTTTACCCCAATGAGCAGTTCTTC. This gives the protein CASSLASGGAFYPNEQFF. The V and J genes are TRBV7-6 and TRBJ2-1; 11 positions agree with TRBD2. This CDR3 is built from 18 residues. Germline CDR1 and CDR2: SGHVS and FNYEAQ. V shed 0 bases, J shed 6 bases, and the junction held 10 bases outside the gene matches.

The CDR3 here is CASSMASGSTTDTQYF. DNA for the CDR3: TGTGCCAGTAGTATGGCTAGCGGGAGTACCACAGATACGCAGTATTTT. J is TRBJ2-3 and V is TRBV19; 10 bases are a match to TRBD2. This CDR3 has 16 residues. Trimming cost V 3 bases and J 2 bases; bases outside gene matches: 5. Germline values: CDR1 LNHDA, CDR2 SQIVND (reference sequence).